Included here is one TCR beta chain sequence, with context. Its specificity is not known. Viral peptide pools were used in the ViraFEST assay to expand antigen-specific CD4+ T cells, and sequencing came afterward. Cultured cells yielded isolated CD4+ T cells after 10 days. Among the vaccine recipients, none had a prior SARS-CoV-2 infection, and nucleocapsid antibodies were negative. Some 2 million PBMC were placed in each well, which was supplemented with 10 IU/ml IL-2 and around 9.5 ug/ml peptides. This sample stems from a study of vaccination effects on CD4 cells after COVID-19. Between the trimmed V and J ends, which lost 6 bases and 6 bases, there was a span of 18 bases. CDR3 size: 15 residues. From germline, CDR1 is KGHSH and CDR2 LQKENI. The protocol was immunoSEQ multiplex PCR, while the TCRdb copy is restricted to in-frame clones and leaves out a portion. This sample carries 67,000 or so clones, approximately 70% of them seen once, and the ten largest clones take about 4.1%.

V usage is TRBV18 and J usage is TRBJ1-5; possibly TRBD1 for D (6 bases). The sequencing here drew on CD4+ T cells from PBMCs cultured with HCoV-OC43 spike peptides, taken before COVID-19 vaccination. This sample's subset: HCoV-OC43 spike overlapping peptide pool stimulation. This clonotype was obtained from a human donor who received a COVID-19 vaccine. CDR3 protein: CASSQGSGSGQPQHF. CDR3 DNA sequence: TGTGCCAGCTCCCAGGGGTCGGGATCAGGTCAGCCCCAGCATTTT. The entire variable domain, with the rest obtained from reference TRBV18 and TRBJ1-5, is as follows: NAGVMQNPRHLVRRRGQEARLRCSPMKGHSHVYWYRQLPEEGLKFMVYLQKENIIDESGMPKERFSAEFPKEGPSILRIQQVVRGDSAAYFCASSQGSGSGQPQHFGDGTRLSIL.